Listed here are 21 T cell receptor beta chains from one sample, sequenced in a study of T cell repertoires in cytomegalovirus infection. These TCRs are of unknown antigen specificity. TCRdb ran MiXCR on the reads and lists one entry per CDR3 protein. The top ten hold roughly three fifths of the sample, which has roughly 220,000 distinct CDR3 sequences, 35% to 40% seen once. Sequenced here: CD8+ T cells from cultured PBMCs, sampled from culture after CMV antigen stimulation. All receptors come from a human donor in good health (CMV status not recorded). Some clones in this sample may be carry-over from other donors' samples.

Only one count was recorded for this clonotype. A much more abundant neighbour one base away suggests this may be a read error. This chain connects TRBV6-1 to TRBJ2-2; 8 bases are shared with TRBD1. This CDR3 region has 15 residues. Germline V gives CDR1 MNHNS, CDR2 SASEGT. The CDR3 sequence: CARSEWDRLVGELFF. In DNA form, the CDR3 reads TGTGCCAGAAGTGAATGGGACAGGCTGGTCGGGGAGCTGTTTTTT.

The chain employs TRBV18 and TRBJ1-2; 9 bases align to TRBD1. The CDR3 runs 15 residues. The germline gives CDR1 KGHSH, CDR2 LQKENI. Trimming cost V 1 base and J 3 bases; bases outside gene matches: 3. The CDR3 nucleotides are TGTGCCAGCTCACCACAACGGGACAGGGACTATGGCTACACCTTC. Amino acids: CASSPQRDRDYGYTF.

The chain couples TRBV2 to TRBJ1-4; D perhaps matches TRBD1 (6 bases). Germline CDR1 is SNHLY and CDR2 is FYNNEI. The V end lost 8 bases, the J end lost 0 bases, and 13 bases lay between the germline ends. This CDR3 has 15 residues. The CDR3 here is CASRDISATNEKLFF. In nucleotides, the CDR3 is TGTGCCAGCCGGGACATATCTGCAACTAATGAAAAACTGTTTTTT.

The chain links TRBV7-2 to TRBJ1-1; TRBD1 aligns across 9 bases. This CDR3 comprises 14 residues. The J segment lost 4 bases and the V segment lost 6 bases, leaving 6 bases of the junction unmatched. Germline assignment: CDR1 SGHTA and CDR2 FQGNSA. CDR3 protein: CASSPSTGGTEAFF. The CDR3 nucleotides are TGTGCCAGCAGTCCCTCGACAGGGGGCACTGAAGCTTTCTTT.

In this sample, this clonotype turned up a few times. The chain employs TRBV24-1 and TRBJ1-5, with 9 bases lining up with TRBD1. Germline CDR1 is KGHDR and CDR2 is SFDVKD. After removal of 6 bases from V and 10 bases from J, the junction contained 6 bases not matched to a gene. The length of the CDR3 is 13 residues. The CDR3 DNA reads TGTGCCACCAGTAACAGGGGGCGAGGTCCCCAGCATTTT. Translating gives CATSNRGRGPQHF.

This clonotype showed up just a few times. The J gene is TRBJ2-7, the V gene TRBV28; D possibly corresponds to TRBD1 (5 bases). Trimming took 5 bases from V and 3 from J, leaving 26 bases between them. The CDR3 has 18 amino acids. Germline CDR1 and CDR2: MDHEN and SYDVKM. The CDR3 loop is CASSPLEDVDSVFYEQYF. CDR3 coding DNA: TGTGCCAGCAGTCCGCTTGAGGACGTCGACAGTGTTTTCTACGAGCAGTACTTC. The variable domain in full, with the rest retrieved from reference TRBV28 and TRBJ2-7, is DVKVTQSSRYLVKRTGEKVFLECVQDMDHENMFWYRQDPGLGLRLIYFSYDVKMKEKGDIPEGYSVSREKKERFSLILESASTNQTSMYLCASSPLEDVDSVFYEQYFGPGTRLTVT.

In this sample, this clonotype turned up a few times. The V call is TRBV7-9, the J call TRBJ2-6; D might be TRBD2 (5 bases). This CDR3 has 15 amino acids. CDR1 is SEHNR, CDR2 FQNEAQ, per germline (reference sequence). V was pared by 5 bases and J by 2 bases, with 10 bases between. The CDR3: CASSIPGTGANVLTF. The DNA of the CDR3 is TGTGCCAGCAGCATACCGGGGACTGGGGCCAACGTCCTGACTTTC.

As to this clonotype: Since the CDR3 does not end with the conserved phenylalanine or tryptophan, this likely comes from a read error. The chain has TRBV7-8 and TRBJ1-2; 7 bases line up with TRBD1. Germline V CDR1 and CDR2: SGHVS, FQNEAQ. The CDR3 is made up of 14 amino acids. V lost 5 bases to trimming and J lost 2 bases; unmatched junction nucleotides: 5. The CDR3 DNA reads TGTGCCAGCAGCCTTACACAGGGGAACTATGGCTACACCTTA. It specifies CASSLTQGNYGYTL.

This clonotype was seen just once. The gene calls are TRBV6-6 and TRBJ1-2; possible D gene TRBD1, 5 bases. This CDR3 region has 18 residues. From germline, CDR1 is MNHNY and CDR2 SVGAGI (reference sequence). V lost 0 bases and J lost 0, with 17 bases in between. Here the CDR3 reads CASSYSSQGRGSNYGYTF. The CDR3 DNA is TGTGCCAGCAGTTACTCGAGTCAGGGTAGAGGGTCTAACTATGGCTACACCTTC.

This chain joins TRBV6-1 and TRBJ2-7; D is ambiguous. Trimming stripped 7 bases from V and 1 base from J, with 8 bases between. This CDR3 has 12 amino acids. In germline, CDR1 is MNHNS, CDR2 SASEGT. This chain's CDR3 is CASTDWSYEQYF. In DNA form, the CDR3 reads TGTGCCAGCACAGACTGGTCCTACGAGCAGTACTTC.

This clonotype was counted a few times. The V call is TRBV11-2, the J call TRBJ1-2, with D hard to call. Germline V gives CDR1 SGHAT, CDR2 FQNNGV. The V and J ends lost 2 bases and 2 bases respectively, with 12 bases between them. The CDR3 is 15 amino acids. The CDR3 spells CASSLSLKGNYGYTF. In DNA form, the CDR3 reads TGTGCCAGCAGCTTATCTCTCAAGGGAAACTATGGCTACACCTTC.

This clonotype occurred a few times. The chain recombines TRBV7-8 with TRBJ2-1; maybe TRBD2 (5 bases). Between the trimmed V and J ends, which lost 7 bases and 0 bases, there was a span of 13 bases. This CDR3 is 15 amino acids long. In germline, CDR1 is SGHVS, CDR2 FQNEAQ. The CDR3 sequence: CASTPRGYSYNEQFF. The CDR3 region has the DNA TGTGCCAGCACCCCCCGGGGATACTCCTACAATGAGCAGTTCTTC.

For the CDR3, the DNA is TGTGCCAGCATTGGGGGACTAGCGCGGATCTCCTACGAGCAGTACTTC. This sequence encodes CASIGGLARISYEQYF. V gene TRBV2 combines with J gene TRBJ2-7; TRBD2 agrees at 10 bases. Germline V gene lookup returns CDR1 SNHLY and CDR2 FYNNEI. The CDR3 runs to 16 residues. Losses at the gene ends were 7 bases for V and 0 bases for J; bases not matched to a gene: 9.

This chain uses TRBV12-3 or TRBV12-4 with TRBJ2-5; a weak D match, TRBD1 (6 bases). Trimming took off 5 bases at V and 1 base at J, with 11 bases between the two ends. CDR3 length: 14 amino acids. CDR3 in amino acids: CASSPWTVQETQYF. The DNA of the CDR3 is TGTGCCAGCAGTCCTTGGACAGTCCAAGAGACCCAGTACTTC.

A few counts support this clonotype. CDR3 residues: CASRTSPGGEAFF. CDR3 bases: TGTGCCAGCAGAACTAGCCCAGGGGGTGAAGCTTTCTTT. The gene calls are TRBV7-8 and TRBJ1-1; TRBD1 matches at 7 bases. This CDR3 comprises 13 residues. Germline V gene lookup returns CDR1 SGHVS and CDR2 FQNEAQ. J lost 7 bases, V lost 6 bases, and 8 bases had no gene match. Filled out from reference TRBV7-8 and TRBJ1-1, the complete variable domain reads GAGVSQSPRYKVAKRGQDVALRCDPISGHVSLFWYQQALGQGPEFLTYFQNEAQLDKSGLPSDRFFAERPEGSVSTLKIQRTQQEDSAVYLCASRTSPGGEAFFGQGTRLTVV.

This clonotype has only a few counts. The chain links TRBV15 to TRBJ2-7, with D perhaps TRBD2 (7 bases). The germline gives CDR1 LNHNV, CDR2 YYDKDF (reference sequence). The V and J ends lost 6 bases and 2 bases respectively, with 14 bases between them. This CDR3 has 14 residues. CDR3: CATSGRDTPYEQYF. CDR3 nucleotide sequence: TGTGCCACCAGTGGGAGGGACACCCCCTACGAGCAGTACTTC. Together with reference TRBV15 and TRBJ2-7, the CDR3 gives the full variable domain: DAMVIQNPRYQVTQFGKPVTLSCSQTLNHNVMYWYQQKSSQAPKLLFHYYDKDFNNEADTPDNFQSRRPNTSFCFLDIRSPGLGDTAMYLCATSGRDTPYEQYFGPGTRLTVT.

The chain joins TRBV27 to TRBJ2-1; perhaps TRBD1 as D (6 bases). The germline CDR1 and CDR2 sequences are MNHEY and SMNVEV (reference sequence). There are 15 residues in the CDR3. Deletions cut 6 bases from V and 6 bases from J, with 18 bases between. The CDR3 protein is CASSLGQNNINEQFF. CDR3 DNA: TGTGCCAGCAGCCTAGGACAGAACAATATCAATGAGCAGTTCTTC.

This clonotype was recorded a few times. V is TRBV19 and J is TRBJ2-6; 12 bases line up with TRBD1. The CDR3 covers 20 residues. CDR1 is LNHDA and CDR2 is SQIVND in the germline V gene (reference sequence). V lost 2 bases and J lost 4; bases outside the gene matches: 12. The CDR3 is CASSINNAGQGAFGANVLTF. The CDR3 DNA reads TGTGCCAGTAGTATAAACAACGCGGGACAGGGGGCATTCGGGGCCAACGTCCTGACTTTC.

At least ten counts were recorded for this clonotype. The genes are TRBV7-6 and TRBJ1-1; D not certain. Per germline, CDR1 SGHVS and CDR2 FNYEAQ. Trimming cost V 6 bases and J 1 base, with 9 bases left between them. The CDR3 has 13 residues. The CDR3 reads CASSPRPNTEAFF. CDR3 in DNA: TGTGCCAGCAGTCCGCGTCCGAACACTGAAGCTTTCTTT.

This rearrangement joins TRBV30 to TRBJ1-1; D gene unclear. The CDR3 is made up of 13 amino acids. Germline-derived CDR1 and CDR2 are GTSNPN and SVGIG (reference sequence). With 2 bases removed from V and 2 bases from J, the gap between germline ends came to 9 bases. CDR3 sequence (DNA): TGTGCCTGGAGTCGGGCGGCCAACACTGAAGCTTTCTTT. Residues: CAWSRAANTEAFF.

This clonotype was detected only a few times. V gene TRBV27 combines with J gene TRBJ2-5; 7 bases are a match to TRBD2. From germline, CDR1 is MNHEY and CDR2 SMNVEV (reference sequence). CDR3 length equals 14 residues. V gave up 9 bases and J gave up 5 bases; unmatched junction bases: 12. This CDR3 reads CASQGAGVGETQYF. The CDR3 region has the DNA TGTGCCAGTCAAGGGGCGGGAGTCGGGGAGACCCAGTACTTC.